Described below is a single T cell receptor (beta chain) sequence and its context. Its antigen is undetermined. The junction shows a germline mismatch at one end, possibly a read error. TCRdb's copy holds only in-frame clones and misses some; the assay was immunoSEQ multiplex PCR. The sample holds roughly 180,000 clones, approximately 90% seen once. These data originate in a study of T cell responses to AZD1222 COVID-19 vaccine. Study-wide points: Baseline testing showed seropositivity in only 5 or 6 AZD1222 recipients.

There are 15 residues in the CDR3. Germline values: CDR1 MNHEY, CDR2 SMNVEV (reference sequence). The chain couples TRBV27 to TRBJ2-1; 12 bases map to TRBD2. The clonotype comes from an adult who received the AZD1222 COVID-19 vaccine. The sample was peripheral blood, taken 28 days after the second AZD1222 dose. CDR3 loop: CASSLVGLAGPPAIF. In DNA, the CDR3 is TGTGCCAGCAGTTTGGTCGGACTAGCGGGACCACCCGCAATCTTC.